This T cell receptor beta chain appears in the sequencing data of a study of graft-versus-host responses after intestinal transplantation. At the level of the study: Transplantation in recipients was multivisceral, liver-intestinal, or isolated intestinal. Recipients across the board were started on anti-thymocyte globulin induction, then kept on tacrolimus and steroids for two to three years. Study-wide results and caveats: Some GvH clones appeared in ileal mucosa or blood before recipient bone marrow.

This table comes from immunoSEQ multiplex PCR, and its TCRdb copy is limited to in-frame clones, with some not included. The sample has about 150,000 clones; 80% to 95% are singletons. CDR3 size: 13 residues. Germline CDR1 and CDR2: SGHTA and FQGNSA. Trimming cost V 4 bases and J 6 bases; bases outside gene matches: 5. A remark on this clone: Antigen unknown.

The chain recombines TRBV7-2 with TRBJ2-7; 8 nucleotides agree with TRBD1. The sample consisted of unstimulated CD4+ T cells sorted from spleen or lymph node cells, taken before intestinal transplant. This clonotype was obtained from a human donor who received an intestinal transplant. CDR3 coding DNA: TGTGCCAGCAGCTCGGACAGGGCTGGCGAGCAGTACTTC. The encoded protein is CASSSDRAGEQYF.